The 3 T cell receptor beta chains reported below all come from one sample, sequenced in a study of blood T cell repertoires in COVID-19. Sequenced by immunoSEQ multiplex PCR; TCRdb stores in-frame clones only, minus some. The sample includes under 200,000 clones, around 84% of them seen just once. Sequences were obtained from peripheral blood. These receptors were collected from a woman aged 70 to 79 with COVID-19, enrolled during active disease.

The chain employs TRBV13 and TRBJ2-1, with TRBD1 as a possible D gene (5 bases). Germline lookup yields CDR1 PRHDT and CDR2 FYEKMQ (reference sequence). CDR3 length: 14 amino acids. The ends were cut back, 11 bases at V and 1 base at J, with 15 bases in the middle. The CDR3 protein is CASDVKGSYNEQFF. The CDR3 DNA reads TGTGCCTCCGACGTAAAGGGGTCCTACAATGAGCAGTTCTTC.

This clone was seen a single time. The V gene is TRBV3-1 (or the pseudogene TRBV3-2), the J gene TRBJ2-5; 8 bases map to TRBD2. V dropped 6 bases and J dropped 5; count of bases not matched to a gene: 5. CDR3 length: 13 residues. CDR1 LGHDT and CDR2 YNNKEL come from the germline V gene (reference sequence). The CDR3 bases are TGTGCCAGCAGACGAGCGGGAGAGGAGACCCAGTACTTC. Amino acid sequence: CASRRAGEETQYF.

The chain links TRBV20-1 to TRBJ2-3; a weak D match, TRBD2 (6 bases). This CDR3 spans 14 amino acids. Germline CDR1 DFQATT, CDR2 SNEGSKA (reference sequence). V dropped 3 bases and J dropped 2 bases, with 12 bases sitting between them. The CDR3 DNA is TGCAGTGCTAGTGGCAGGAGGGCCACAGATACGCAGTATTTT. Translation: CSASGRRATDTQYF.